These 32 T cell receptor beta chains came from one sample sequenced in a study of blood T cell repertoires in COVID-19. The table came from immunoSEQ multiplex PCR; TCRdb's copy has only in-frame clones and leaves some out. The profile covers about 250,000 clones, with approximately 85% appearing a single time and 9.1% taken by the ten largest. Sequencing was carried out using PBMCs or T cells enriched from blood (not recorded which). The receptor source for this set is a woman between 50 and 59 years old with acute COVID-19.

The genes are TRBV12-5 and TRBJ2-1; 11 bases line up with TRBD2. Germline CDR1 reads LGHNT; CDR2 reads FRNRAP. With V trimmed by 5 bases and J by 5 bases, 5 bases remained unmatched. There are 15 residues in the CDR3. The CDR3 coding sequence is TGTGCTAGTGGTCTCCCGGGACTAGCGGACAATGAGCAGTTCTTC. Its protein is CASGLPGLADNEQFF.

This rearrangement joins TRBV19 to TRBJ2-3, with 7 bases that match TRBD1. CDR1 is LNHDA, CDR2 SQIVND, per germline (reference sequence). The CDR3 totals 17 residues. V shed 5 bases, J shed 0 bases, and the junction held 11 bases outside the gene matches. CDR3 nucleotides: TGTGCCAGTAGTCCGGACCAGGGACAGCGTAGCACAGATACGCAGTATTTT. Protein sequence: CASSPDQGQRSTDTQYF.

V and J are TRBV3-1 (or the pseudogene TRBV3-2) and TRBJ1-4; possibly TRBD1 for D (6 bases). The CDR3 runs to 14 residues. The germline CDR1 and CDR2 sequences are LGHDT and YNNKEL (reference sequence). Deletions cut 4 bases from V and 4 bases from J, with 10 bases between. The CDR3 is CASSRQVFNEKLFF. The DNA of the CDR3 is TGTGCCAGCAGCCGACAGGTCTTTAATGAAAAACTGTTTTTT.

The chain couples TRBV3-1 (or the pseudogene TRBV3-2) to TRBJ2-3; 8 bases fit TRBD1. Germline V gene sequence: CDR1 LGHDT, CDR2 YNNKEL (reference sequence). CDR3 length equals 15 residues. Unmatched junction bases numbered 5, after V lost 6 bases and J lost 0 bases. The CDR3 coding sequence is TGTGCCAGCAGTTCCAGGGACAGGAGCACAGATACGCAGTATTTT. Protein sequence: CASSSRDRSTDTQYF.

CDR3 residues: CASSFGTSGGNEQFF. The CDR3 coding sequence is TGTGCCAGCAGTTTCGGGACTAGCGGGGGGAATGAGCAGTTCTTC. The rearrangement links TRBV6-5 to TRBJ2-1; TRBD2 matches 15 bases. The CDR3 sequence is 15 residues long. Germline V gene lookup returns CDR1 MNHEY and CDR2 SVGAGI. Losses at the gene ends were 4 bases for V and 7 bases for J; bases not matched to a gene: 2.

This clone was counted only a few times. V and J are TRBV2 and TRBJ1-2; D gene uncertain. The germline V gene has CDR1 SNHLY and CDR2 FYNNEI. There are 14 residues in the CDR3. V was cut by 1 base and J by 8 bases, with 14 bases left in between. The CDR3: CASSEVIVSVGYTF. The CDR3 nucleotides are TGTGCCAGCAGTGAAGTGATAGTGTCGGTCGGCTACACCTTC.

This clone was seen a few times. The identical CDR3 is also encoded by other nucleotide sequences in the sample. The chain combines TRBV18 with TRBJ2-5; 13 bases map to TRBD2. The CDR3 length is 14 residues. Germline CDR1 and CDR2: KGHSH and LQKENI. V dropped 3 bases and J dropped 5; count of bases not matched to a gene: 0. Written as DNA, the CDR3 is TGTGCCAGCTCACCGACTAGCGGGGGGGAGACCCAGTACTTC. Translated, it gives CASSPTSGGETQYF.

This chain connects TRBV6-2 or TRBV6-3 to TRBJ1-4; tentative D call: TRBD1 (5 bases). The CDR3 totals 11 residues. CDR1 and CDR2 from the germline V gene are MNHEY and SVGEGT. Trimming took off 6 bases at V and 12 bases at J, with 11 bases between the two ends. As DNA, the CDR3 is TGTGCCAGCAGCAGTGGGGGGGAACTGTTTTTT. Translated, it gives CASSSGGELFF.

The CDR3 DNA follows: TGTGCCATCAGTGACGGGGGGGGTGAGCAGTTCTTC. The encoded protein is CAISDGGGEQFF. V gene TRBV10-3 combines with J gene TRBJ2-1; TRBD2 matches 8 bases. CDR3 length equals 12 residues. The germline V gene has CDR1 ENHRY and CDR2 SYGVKD. With V trimmed by 3 bases and J by 9 bases, 1 base remained unmatched.

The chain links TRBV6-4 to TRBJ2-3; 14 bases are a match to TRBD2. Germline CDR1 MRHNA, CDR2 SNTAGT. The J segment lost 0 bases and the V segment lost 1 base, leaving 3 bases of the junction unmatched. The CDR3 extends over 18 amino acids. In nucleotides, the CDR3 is TGTGCCAGCAGTGACTTTGGACTAGCGGGGGGCAGCACAGATACGCAGTATTTT. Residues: CASSDFGLAGGSTDTQYF.

The CDR3 region is CASSAYRTGSETQYF. The CDR3 DNA follows: TGTGCCAGCAGCGCATACCGGACAGGTTCGGAGACCCAGTACTTC. The chain uses TRBV7-8 and TRBJ2-5; 7 nucleotides align to TRBD1. The germline CDR1 and CDR2 sequences are SGHVS and FQNEAQ. V lost 5 bases, J lost 5 bases, and 11 bases stayed unmatched. CDR3 length: 15 residues. The full variable domain, with the rest looked up from reference TRBV7-8 and TRBJ2-5, is GAGVSQSPRYKVAKRGQDVALRCDPISGHVSLFWYQQALGQGPEFLTYFQNEAQLDKSGLPSDRFFAERPEGSVSTLKIQRTQQEDSAVYLCASSAYRTGSETQYFGPGTRLLVL.

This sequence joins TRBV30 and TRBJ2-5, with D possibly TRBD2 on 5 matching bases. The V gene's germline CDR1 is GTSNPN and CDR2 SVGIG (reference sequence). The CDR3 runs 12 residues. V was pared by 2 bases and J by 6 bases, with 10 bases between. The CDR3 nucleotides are TGTGCCTGGAGTATGCTAGCCCAGACCCAGTACTTC. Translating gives CAWSMLAQTQYF. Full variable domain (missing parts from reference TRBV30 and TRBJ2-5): SQTIHQWPATLVQPVGSPLSLECTVEGTSNPNLYWYRQAAGRGLQLLFYSVGIGQISSEVPQNLSASRPQDRQFILSSKKLLLSDSGFYLCAWSMLAQTQYFGPGTRLLVL.

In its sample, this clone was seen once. The CDR3 coding sequence is TGTGCCAGCAGTAAACAGGGTATTGAACCCCAGCATTTT. Protein sequence: CASSKQGIEPQHF. The chain joins TRBV7-2 to TRBJ1-5; maybe TRBD1 (6 bases). Germline-derived CDR1 and CDR2 are SGHTA and FQGNSA. The V and J ends lost 6 bases and 10 bases respectively, with 16 bases between them. The CDR3 covers 13 residues.

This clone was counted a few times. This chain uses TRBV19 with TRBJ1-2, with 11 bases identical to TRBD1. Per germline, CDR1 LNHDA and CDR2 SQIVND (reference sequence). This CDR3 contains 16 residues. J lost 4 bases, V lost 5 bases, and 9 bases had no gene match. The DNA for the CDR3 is TGTGCCAGTAGTCGTCCCGGGACAGGGGGTACCTATGGCTACACCTTC. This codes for CASSRPGTGGTYGYTF.

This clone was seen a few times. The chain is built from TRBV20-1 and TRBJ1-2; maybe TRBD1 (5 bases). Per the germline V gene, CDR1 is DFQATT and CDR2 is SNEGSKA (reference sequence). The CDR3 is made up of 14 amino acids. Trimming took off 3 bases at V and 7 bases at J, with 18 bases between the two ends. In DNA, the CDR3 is TGCAGTGCTAGTATTCAGGGATTCGGGGGTGGCTACACCTTC. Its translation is CSASIQGFGGGYTF.

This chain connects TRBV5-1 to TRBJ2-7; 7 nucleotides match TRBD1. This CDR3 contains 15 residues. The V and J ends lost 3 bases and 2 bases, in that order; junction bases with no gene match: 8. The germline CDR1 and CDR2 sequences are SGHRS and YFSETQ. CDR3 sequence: CASSSDRLGPYEQYF. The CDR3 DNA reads TGCGCCAGCAGCTCGGACAGGTTAGGACCCTACGAGCAGTACTTC.

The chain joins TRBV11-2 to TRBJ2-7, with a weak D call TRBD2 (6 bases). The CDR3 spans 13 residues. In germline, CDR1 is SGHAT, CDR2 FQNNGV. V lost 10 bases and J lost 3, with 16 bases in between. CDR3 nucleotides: TGTGCCACCAAGGAGTCCGGGGGCTACGAGCAGTACTTC. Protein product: CATKESGGYEQYF.

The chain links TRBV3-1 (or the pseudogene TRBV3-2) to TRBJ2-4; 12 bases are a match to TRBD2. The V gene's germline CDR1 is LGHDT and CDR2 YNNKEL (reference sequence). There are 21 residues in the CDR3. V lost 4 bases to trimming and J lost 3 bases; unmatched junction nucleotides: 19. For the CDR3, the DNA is TGTGCCAGCAGCCGCTCCAAGGCTAGCGGGGGGGCCGAATCAGACAAAAACATTCAGTACTTC. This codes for CASSRSKASGGAESDKNIQYF.

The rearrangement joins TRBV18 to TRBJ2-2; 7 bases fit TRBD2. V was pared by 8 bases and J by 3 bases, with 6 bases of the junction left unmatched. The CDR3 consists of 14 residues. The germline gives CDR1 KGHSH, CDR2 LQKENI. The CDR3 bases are TGTGCCAGCGCATCTAGCGGCTACACCGGGGAGCTGTTTTTT. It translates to CASASSGYTGELFF.

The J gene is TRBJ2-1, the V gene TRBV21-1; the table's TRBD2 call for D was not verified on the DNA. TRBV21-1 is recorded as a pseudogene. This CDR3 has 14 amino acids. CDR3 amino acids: CASSKTRRLDEQFF. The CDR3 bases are TGTGCCAGCAGCAAAACAAGGAGACTAGATGAGCAGTTCTTC.

Here the CDR3 DNA reads TGCAGCGCCCAGCAGGGGGGTGGAAACACCATATATTTT. Protein: CSAQQGGGNTIYF. The chain links TRBV29-1 to TRBJ1-3; TRBD1 matches at 7 bases. The germline V gene has CDR1 SQVTM and CDR2 ANQGSEA. Trimming cost V 7 bases and J 3 bases; bases outside gene matches: 6. The CDR3 sequence is 13 residues long.

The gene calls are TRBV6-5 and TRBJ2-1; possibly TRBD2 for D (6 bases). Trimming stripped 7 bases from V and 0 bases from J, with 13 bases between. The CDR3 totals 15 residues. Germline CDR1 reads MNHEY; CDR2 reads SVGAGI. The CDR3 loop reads CASTTRGNSYNEQFF. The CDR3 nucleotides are TGTGCCAGCACCACTCGGGGGAACTCCTACAATGAGCAGTTCTTC.

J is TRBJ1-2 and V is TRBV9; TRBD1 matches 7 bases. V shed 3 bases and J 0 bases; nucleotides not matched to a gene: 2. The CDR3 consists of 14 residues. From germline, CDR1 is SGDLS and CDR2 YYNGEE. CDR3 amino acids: CASSAGTANYGYTF. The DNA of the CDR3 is TGTGCCAGCAGCGCCGGGACAGCTAACTATGGCTACACCTTC.

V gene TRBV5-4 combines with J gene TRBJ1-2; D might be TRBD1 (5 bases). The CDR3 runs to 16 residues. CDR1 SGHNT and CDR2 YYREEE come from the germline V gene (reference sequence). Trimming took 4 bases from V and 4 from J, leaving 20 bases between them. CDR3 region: CASSRLPRVHGYGYTF. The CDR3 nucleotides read TGTGCCAGCAGCCGACTTCCCAGGGTGCATGGCTATGGCTACACCTTC.

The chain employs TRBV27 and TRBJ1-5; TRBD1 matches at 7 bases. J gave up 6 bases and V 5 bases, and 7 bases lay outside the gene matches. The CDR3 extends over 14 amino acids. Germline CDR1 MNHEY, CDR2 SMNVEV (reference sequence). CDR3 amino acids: CASSPQGGGQPQHF. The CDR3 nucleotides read TGTGCCAGCAGTCCCCAGGGGGGCGGTCAGCCCCAGCATTTT.

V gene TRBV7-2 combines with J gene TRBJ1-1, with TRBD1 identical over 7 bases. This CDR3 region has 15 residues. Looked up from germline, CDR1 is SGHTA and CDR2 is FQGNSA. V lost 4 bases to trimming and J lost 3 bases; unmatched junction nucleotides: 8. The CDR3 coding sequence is TGTGCCAGCAGCTACGACAGGGTCACACACACTGAAGCTTTCTTT. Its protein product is CASSYDRVTHTEAFF.

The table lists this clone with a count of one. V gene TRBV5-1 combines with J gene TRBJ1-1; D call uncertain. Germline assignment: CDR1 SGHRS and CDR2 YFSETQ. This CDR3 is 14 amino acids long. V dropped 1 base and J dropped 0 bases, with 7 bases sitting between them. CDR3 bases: TGCGCCAGCAGCTTGCTCAGGATGAACACTGAAGCTTTCTTT. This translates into CASSLLRMNTEAFF.

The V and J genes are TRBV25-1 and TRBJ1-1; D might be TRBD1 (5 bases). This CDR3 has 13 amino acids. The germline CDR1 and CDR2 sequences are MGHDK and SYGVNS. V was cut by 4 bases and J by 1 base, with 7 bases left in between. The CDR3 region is CASSGQTNTEAFF. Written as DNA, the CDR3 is TGTGCCAGCAGTGGACAGACGAACACTGAAGCTTTCTTT. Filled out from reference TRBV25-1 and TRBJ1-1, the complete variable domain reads EADIYQTPRYLVIGTGKKITLECSQTMGHDKMYWYQQDPGMELHLIHYSYGVNSTEKGDLSSESTVSRIRTEHFPLTLESARPSHTSQYLCASSGQTNTEAFFGQGTRLTVV.

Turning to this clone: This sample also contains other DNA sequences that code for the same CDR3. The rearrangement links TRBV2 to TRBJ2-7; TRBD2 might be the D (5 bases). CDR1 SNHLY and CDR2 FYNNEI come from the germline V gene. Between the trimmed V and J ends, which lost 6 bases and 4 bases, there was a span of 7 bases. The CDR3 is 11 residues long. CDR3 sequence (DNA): TGTGCCAGCAGGGGAGAATACGAGCAGTACTTC. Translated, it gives CASRGEYEQYF.

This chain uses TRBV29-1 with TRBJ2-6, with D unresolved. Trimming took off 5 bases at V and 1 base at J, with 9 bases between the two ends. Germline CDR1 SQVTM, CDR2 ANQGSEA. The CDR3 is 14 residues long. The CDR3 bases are TGCAGCGTTCGGTCCGATTCTGGGGCCAACGTCCTGACTTTC. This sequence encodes CSVRSDSGANVLTF.

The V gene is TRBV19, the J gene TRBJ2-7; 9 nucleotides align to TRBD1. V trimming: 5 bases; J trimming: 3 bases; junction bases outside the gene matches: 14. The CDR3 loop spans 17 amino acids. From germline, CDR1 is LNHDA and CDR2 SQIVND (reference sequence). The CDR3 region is CASSGRIGTGQSYEQYF. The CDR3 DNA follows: TGTGCCAGTAGTGGGCGGATCGGGACAGGGCAAAGCTACGAGCAGTACTTC. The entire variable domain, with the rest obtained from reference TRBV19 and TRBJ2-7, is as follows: DGGITQSPKYLFRKEGQNVTLSCEQNLNHDAMYWYRQDPGQGLRLIYYSQIVNDFQKGDIAEGYSVSREKKESFPLTVTSAQKNPTAFYLCASSGRIGTGQSYEQYFGPGTRLTVT.

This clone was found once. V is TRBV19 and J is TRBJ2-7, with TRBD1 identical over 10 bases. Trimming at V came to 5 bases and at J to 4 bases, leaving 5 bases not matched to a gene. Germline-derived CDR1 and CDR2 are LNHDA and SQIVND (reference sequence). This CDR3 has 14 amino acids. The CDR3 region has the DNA TGTGCCAGTAGTCAACAGGGACAGGGGTACGAGCAGTACTTC. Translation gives CASSQQGQGYEQYF.